Sequencing of this T cell receptor (beta chain) was carried out in a study of glioma-infiltrating T cells after dendritic cell vaccination. The time point: after dendritic cell vaccination, including at tumor progression/relapse. CDR1 and CDR2 (germline): SGHRS, YFSETQ. The CDR3 is made up of 14 amino acids. Input was 2 to 2.5 ug genomic DNA, or all available if less. The data were produced by immunoSEQ multiplex PCR, yet TCRdb's version contains in-frame clones alone and is incomplete. Of roughly 100,000 clones in the sample, around 89% are singletons; the top ten hold 2.7%. The clonotype originates from a human donor with glioblastoma. The sequenced sample was blood, obtained after dendritic cell vaccination. V gene TRBV5-1 combines with J gene TRBJ2-7; TRBD1 matches 9 bases. Gene TRBJ2-5 matches the end of the DNA better, so the J call may be wrong. As DNA, the CDR3 is TGCGCCAGCACCGGGACAGGGCTTGGGGAGACCCAGTACTTC. It specifies CASTGTGLGETQYF.